Listed here are 9 T cell receptor beta chains from one sample, sequenced in a study of shared clonotypes between healthy human individuals. CD8 cells regarded as naive lacked CD45RO, were positively chosen for CCR7, and omitted terminally differentiated effector memory CD45RA+ cells. TCRdb keeps only in-frame clones here, not all; method: immunoSEQ multiplex PCR. The sample includes about 2.2 million clones, roughly 93% seen only once; the top ten take about 1.7%. The sample comprised naive CD8+ T cells from PBMCs. These TCRs come from a man aged 18 to 35 in good health. Some clones in this sample may be carry-over from other donors' samples.

This clone was found once. J is TRBJ1-1 and V is TRBV27; 9 bases agree with TRBD1. The CDR3 covers 15 residues. Germline CDR1 and CDR2: MNHEY and SMNVEV (reference sequence). Trimming cost V 3 bases and J 9 bases; bases outside gene matches: 11. CDR3: CASSFHRGPASQAFF. The CDR3, as DNA: TGTGCCAGCAGTTTTCACAGGGGGCCCGCGTCTCAAGCTTTCTTT.

The CDR3 nucleotides are TGTGCCAGTAGTCTCGGGCAGGGGATAACCTATAATTCACCCCTCCACTTT. As protein: CASSLGQGITYNSPLHF. This chain joins TRBV19 and TRBJ1-6, with D perhaps matching TRBD1 (6 bases). The CDR3 runs to 17 residues. V lost 5 bases and J 2 bases, leaving 16 bases between the germline ends. CDR1 is LNHDA and CDR2 is SQIVND in the germline V gene (reference sequence). The full variable domain, in which reference TRBV19 and TRBJ1-6 provide the parts outside the CDR3, is DGGITQSPKYLFRKEGQNVTLSCEQNLNHDAMYWYRQDPGQGLRLIYYSQIVNDFQKGDIAEGYSVSREKKESFPLTVTSAQKNPTAFYLCASSLGQGITYNSPLHFGNGTRLTVT.

The chain joins TRBV6-5 to TRBJ2-7; 14 bases line up with TRBD2. Germline V gene sequence: CDR1 MNHEY, CDR2 SVGAGI. This CDR3 has 14 amino acids. The J segment lost 2 bases and the V segment lost 6 bases, leaving 0 bases of the junction unmatched. DNA for the CDR3: TGTGCCAGCAGGACTAGCGGGAGGGCCTACGAGCAGTACTTC. It encodes CASRTSGRAYEQYF.

The chain carries TRBV2 and TRBJ2-3; a possible D gene is TRBD2 (8 bases). The CDR3 is 17 amino acids. V lost 8 bases to trimming and J lost 8 bases, with 29 bases between them. In germline, CDR1 is SNHLY, CDR2 FYNNEI. The CDR3, as DNA: TGTGCCAGCCCAGGGGGGTGGCGGGAGGAACCTACTGGTACGCAGTATTTT. Encoded protein: CASPGGWREEPTGTQYF.

Comment on this clone: This sample includes further DNA sequences coding for the same CDR3. The J gene is TRBJ1-1, the V gene TRBV7-9; D call uncertain. The CDR3 length is 14 residues. V lost 3 bases and J lost 5, with 13 bases in between. CDR1 is SEHNR and CDR2 is FQNEAQ in the germline V gene (reference sequence). The CDR3 sequence: CASSLVGAGTEAFF. In DNA form, the CDR3 reads TGTGCCAGCAGCTTGGTGGGTGCCGGGACTGAAGCTTTCTTT.

The V gene is TRBV4-1, the J gene TRBJ1-1, with D perhaps TRBD1 (5 bases). The CDR3 covers 13 residues. With 5 bases removed from V and 4 bases from J, the gap between germline ends came to 11 bases. The V gene's germline CDR1 is MGHRA and CDR2 YSYEKL. CDR3 sequence reads: CASSGGYITEAFF. The DNA for the CDR3 is TGCGCCAGCAGCGGGGGGTATATCACTGAAGCTTTCTTT.

This chain links TRBV27 with TRBJ2-5; 7 bases are shared with TRBD1. Germline-derived CDR1 and CDR2 are MNHEY and SMNVEV (reference sequence). This CDR3 comprises 14 residues. V lost 5 bases, J lost 4 bases, and 7 bases stayed unmatched. Here the CDR3 reads CASSPLGQTETQYF. The CDR3 region has the DNA TGTGCCAGCAGTCCACTGGGACAGACAGAGACCCAGTACTTC.

CDR3 DNA sequence: TGTGCCAGCAGCGGAAAGGACGGCTATGGCTACACCTTC. Translation: CASSGKDGYGYTF. The chain recombines TRBV9 with TRBJ1-2, with D hard to call. The V end was cut by 3 bases, the J end by 4 bases, with 10 bases between. The CDR3 contains 13 residues. CDR1 and CDR2 from the germline V gene are SGDLS and YYNGEE.

The chain employs TRBV7-9 and TRBJ2-1; D gene unclear. The CDR3 covers 15 residues. The V gene's germline CDR1 is SEHNR and CDR2 FQNEAQ (reference sequence). The V and J ends lost 4 bases and 1 base respectively, with 11 bases between them. CDR3 sequence: CASSSPVESYNEQFF. CDR3 nucleotide sequence: TGTGCCAGCAGCTCCCCGGTGGAATCCTACAATGAGCAGTTCTTC.